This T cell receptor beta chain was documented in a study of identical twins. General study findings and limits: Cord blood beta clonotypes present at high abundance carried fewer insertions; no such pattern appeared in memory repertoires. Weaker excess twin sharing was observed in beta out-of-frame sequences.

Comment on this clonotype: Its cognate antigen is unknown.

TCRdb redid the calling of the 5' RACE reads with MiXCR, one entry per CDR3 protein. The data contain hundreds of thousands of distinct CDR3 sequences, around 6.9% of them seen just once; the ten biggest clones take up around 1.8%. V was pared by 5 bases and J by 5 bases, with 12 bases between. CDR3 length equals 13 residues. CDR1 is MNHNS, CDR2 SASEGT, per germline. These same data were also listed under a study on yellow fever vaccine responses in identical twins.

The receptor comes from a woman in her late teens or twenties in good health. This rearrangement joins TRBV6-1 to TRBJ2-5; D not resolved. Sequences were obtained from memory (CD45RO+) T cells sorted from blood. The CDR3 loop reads CASSNPTTETQYF. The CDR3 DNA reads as TGTGCCAGCAGTAATCCGACGACGGAGACCCAGTACTTC.